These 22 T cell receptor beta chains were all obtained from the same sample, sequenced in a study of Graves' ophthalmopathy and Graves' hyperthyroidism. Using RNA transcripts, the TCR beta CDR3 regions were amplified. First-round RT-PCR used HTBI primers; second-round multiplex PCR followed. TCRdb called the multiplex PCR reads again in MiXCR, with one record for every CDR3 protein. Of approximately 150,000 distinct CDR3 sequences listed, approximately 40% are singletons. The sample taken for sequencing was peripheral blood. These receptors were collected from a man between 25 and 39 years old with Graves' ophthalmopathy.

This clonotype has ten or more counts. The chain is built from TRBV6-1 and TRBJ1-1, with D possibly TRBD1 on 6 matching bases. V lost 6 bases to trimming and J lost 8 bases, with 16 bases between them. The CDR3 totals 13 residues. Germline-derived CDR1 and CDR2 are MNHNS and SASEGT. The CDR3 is CASRPGAIPEAFF. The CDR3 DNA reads TGTGCCAGCAGACCGGGGGCGATTCCCGAAGCTTTCTTT.

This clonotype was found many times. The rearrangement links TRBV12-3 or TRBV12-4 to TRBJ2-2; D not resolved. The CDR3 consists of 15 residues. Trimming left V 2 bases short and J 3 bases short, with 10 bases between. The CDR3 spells CASSLSRAYTGELFF. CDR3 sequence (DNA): TGTGCCAGCAGTTTAAGTAGGGCTTACACCGGGGAGCTGTTTTTT.

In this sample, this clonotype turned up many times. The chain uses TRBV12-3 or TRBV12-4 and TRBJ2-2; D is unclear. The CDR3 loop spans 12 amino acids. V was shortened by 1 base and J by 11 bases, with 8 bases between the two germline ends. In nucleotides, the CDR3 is TGTGCCAGCAGTTTAGGGCTGGGCGAGCTGTTTTTT. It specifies CASSLGLGELFF.

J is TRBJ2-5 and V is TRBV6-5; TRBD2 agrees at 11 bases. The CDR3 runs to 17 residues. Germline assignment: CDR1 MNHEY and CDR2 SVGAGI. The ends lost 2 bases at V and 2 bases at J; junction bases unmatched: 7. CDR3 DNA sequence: TGTGCCAGCAGTTACCGCCCGGGACTAGCGGCACAAGAGACCCAGTACTTC. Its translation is CASSYRPGLAAQETQYF.

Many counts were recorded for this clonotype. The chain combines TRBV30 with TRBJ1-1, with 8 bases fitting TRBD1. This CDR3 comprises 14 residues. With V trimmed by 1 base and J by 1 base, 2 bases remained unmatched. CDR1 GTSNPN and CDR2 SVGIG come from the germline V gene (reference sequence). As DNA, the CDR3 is TGTGCCTGGAGTGACGGACAGGGGAACACTGAAGCTTTCTTT. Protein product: CAWSDGQGNTEAFF.

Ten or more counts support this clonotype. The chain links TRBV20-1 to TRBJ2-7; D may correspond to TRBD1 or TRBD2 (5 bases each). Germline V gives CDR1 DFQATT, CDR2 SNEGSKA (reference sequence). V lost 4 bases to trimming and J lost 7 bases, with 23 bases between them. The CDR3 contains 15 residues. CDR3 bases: TGCAGTGCTAATGGCCCTCAGCCTAACTGGGGGGAGCAGTACTTC. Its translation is CSANGPQPNWGEQYF.

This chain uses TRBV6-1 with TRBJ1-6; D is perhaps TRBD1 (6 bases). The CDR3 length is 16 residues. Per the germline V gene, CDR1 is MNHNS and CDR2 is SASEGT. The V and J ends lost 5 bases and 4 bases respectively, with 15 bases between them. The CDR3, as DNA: TGTGCCAGCAGTCCCCGGGACAACTCATATAATTCACCCCTCCACTTT. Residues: CASSPRDNSYNSPLHF.

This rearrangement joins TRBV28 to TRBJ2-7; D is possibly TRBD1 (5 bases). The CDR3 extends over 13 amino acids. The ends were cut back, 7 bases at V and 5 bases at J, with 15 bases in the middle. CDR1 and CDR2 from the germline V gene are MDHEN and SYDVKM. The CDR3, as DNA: TGTGCCAGCACGCTGACGGTAGGGGACGAGCAGTACTTC. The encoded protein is CASTLTVGDEQYF.

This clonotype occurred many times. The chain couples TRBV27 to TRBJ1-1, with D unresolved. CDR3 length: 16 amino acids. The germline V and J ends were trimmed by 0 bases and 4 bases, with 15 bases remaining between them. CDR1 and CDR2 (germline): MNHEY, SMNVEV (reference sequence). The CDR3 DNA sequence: TGTGCCAGCAGTTTATCTTGGGGAGAGGGTGTCACTGAAGCTTTCTTT. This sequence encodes CASSLSWGEGVTEAFF.

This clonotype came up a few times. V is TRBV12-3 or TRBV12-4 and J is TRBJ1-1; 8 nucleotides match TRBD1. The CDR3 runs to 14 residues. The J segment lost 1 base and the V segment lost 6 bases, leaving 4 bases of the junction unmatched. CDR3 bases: TGTGCCAGCAGCCGACAGGGGCGGAACACTGAAGCTTTCTTT. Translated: CASSRQGRNTEAFF.

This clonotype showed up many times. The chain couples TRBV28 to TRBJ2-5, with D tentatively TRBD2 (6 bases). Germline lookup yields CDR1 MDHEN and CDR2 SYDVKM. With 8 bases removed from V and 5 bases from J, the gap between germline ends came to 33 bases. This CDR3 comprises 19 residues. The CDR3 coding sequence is TGTGCCAGCCGTAAACCGGGACTCATCAGATCCAACACGCAGGAGACCCAGTACTTC. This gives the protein CASRKPGLIRSNTQETQYF.

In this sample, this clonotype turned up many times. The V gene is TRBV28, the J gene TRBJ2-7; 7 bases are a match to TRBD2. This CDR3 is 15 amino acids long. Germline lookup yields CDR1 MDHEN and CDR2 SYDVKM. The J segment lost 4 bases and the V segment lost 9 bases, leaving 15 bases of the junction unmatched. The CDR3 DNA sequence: TGTGCCAGTGAAGGTGGCTGGGAGGGTGCGTACGAGCAGTACTTC. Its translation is CASEGGWEGAYEQYF.

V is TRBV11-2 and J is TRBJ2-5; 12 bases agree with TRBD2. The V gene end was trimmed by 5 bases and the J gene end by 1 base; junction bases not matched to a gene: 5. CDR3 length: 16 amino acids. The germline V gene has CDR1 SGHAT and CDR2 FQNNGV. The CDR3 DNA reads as TGTGCCAGCAGCCCTGGACTAGCGGGACCCCAAGAGACCCAGTACTTC. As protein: CASSPGLAGPQETQYF. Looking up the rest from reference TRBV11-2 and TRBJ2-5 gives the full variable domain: EAGVAQSPRYKIIEKRQSVAFWCNPISGHATLYWYQQILGQGPKLLIQFQNNGVVDDSQLPKDRFSAERLKGVDSTLKIQPAKLEDSAVYLCASSPGLAGPQETQYFGPGTRLLVL.

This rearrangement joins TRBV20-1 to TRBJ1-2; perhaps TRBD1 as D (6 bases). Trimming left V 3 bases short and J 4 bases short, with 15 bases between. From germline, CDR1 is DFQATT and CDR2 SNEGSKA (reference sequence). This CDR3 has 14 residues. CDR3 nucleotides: TGCAGTGCTAGGGGGACGGGGGCCCTCTATGGCTACACCTTC. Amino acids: CSARGTGALYGYTF.

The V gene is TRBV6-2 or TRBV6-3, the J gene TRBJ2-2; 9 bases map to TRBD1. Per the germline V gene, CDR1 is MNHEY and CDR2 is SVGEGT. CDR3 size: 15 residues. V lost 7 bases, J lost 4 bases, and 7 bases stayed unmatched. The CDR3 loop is CASINRGHFTGELFF. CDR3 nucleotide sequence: TGTGCCAGCATCAACAGGGGGCACTTCACCGGGGAGCTGTTTTTT.

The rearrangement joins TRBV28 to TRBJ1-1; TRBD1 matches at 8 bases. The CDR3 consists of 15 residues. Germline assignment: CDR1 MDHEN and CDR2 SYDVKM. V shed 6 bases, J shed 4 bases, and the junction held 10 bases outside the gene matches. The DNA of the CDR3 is TGTGCCAGCAGCCCCCCGACAGGGGATCGCACTGAAGCTTTCTTT. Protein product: CASSPPTGDRTEAFF.

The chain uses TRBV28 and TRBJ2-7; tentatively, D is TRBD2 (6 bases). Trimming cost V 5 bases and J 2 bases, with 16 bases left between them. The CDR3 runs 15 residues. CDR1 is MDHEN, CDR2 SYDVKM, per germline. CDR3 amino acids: CASSPRDFSTYEQYF. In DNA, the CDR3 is TGTGCCAGCAGTCCCCGGGACTTCTCGACCTACGAGCAGTACTTC.

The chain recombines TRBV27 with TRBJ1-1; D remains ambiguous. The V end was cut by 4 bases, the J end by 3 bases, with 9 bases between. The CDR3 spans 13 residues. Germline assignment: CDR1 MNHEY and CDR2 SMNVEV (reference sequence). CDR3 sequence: CASSYNGYTEAFF. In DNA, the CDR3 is TGTGCCAGCAGTTACAACGGATACACTGAAGCTTTCTTT.

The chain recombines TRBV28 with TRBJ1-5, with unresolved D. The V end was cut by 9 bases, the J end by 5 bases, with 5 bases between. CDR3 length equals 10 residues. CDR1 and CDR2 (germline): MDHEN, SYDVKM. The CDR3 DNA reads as TGTGCCAGTAACCATCAGCCCCAGCATTTT. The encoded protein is CASNHQPQHF.

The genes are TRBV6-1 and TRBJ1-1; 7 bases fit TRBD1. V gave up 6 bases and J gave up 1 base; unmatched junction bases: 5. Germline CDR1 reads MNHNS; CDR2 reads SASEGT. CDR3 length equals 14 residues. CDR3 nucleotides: TGTGCCAGCAGGTCCCAGGGGGGGAACACTGAAGCTTTCTTT. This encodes CASRSQGGNTEAFF.

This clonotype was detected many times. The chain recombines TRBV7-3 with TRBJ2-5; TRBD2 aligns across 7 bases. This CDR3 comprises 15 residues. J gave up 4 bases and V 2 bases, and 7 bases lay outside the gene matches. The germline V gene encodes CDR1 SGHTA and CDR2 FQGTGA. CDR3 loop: CASSLGGGTGETQYF. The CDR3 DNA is TGTGCCAGCAGCTTAGGGGGGGGGACTGGAGAGACCCAGTACTTC.

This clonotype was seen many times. Here the CDR3 reads CASSVVRGTDTGELFF. CDR3 nucleotides: TGTGCCAGCAGCGTCGTCCGCGGGACTGACACCGGGGAGCTGTTTTTT. This chain connects TRBV9 to TRBJ2-2, with D tentatively TRBD2 (6 bases). Trimming removed 2 bases from V and 3 bases from J, with 14 bases in between. The germline CDR1 and CDR2 sequences are SGDLS and YYNGEE. The CDR3 covers 16 residues.